The rows below give T cell receptor beta chains drawn from one sample of a study of human T cells and chemical hapten exposure. One entry per CDR3 protein, called by TCRdb with MiXCR from the RACE reads. In the table there are roughly 110,000 distinct CDR3 sequences, 10% to 15% of which are singletons. This material consisted of whole blood, taken in connection with sensitization to the hapten diphenylcyclopropenone (DPC). The receptor set was obtained from a woman in her fifties or sixties with alopecia areata. Some clones in this sample may be carry-over from other donors' samples. Each CDR3 is given with its conserved first and last residue. The order of the fields is V gene, J gene, clone size, D gene, CDR3 protein, CDR3 DNA. D genes are given only for firm matches. Only part of the rows carry a size: once, few, many, or a class if the clone is expanded.

v_call: TRBV12-3/TRBV12-4; j_call: TRBJ2-2; clone_size: NA; d_call: NA; cdr3_aa: CASKAQVNTGELFF; cdr3_nt: TGTGCCAGCAAGGCCCAGGTAAACACCGGGGAGCTGTTTTTT
v_call: TRBV5-1; j_call: TRBJ2-7; clone_size: NA; d_call: TRBD1; cdr3_aa: CASSRIGGTGIYDQYF; cdr3_nt: TGCGCCAGCAGCCGGATCGGTGGGACAGGCATCTACGATCAGTACTTC
v_call: TRBV7-9; j_call: TRBJ2-1; clone_size: few; d_call: NA; cdr3_aa: CASSQQSAGAPGVF; cdr3_nt: TGTGCCAGCAGCCAACAGAGTGCAGGGGCCCCGGGTGTCTTC
v_call: TRBV16; j_call: TRBJ1-1; clone_size: many; d_call: TRBD1; cdr3_aa: CASSYTTGVGTEAFF; cdr3_nt: TGTGCCAGCAGCTACACCACAGGGGTGGGGACTGAAGCTTTCTTT
v_call: TRBV5-1; j_call: TRBJ1-1; clone_size: few; d_call: NA; cdr3_aa: CASSFYLNTEAFF; cdr3_nt: TGCGCCAGCAGCTTTTACCTGAACACTGAAGCTTTCTTT
v_call: TRBV6-2/TRBV6-3; j_call: TRBJ2-7; clone_size: many; d_call: NA; cdr3_aa: CAIRDGRYYEQYF; cdr3_nt: TGTGCCATCCGGGACGGGAGATATTACGAGCAGTACTTC
v_call: TRBV5-1; j_call: TRBJ2-5; clone_size: NA; d_call: NA; cdr3_aa: CASREQETQYF; cdr3_nt: TGCGCCAGCAGGGAACAAGAGACCCAGTACTTC
v_call: TRBV20-1; j_call: TRBJ1-4; clone_size: many; d_call: TRBD1; cdr3_aa: CSARDLQGYNEKLFF; cdr3_nt: TGCAGTGCTAGAGATTTACAGGGGTACAATGAAAAACTGTTTTTT
v_call: TRBV18; j_call: TRBJ1-1; clone_size: few; d_call: TRBD1; cdr3_aa: CASSPAGTGNTEAFF; cdr3_nt: TGTGCCAGCTCACCCGCCGGGACAGGGAACACTGAAGCTTTCTTT
v_call: TRBV4-1; j_call: TRBJ2-7; clone_size: NA; d_call: TRBD2; cdr3_aa: CASSQFFGRPSGSGEQYF; cdr3_nt: TGCGCCAGCAGCCAATTCTTCGGAAGGCCTAGCGGGTCGGGAGAGCAGTACTTC
v_call: TRBV7-9; j_call: TRBJ1-1; clone_size: NA; d_call: TRBD1; cdr3_aa: CASSFPPDRGRIEAEAFF; cdr3_nt: TGTGCCAGCAGCTTCCCTCCGGACAGGGGGCGAATAGAGGCTGAAGCTTTCTTT
v_call: TRBV20-1; j_call: TRBJ2-7; clone_size: few; d_call: TRBD2; cdr3_aa: CSARDLAGVSYEQYF; cdr3_nt: TGCAGTGCTAGAGACCTAGCGGGGGTATCCTACGAGCAGTACTTC
v_call: TRBV14; j_call: TRBJ2-7; clone_size: many; d_call: NA; cdr3_aa: CASSQGTGKYF; cdr3_nt: TGTGCCAGCAGCCAAGGAACCGGCAAGTACTTC
v_call: TRBV3-1; j_call: TRBJ2-3; clone_size: many; d_call: NA; cdr3_aa: CASSQDTITDTQYF; cdr3_nt: TGTGCCAGCAGCCAAGATACTATCACAGATACGCAGTATTTT
v_call: TRBV28; j_call: TRBJ1-2; clone_size: few; d_call: NA; cdr3_aa: CASRGSANYGYTF; cdr3_nt: TGTGCCAGCAGGGGTTCCGCTAACTATGGCTACACCTTC
v_call: TRBV6-2/TRBV6-3; j_call: TRBJ1-1; clone_size: few; d_call: NA; cdr3_aa: CASSDGQEAFF; cdr3_nt: TGTGCCAGCAGTGACGGACAGGAAGCTTTCTTT
v_call: TRBV3-1; j_call: TRBJ2-5; clone_size: NA; d_call: NA; cdr3_aa: CASSLFTLRQDETQYF; cdr3_nt: TGTGCCAGCAGCCTCTTTACATTGCGACAGGATGAGACCCAGTACTTC
v_call: TRBV6-1; j_call: TRBJ1-5; clone_size: few; d_call: NA; cdr3_aa: CASSEARQGSNQPQHF; cdr3_nt: TGTGCCAGCAGTGAAGCGCGCCAGGGAAGCAATCAGCCCCAGCATTTT
v_call: TRBV19; j_call: TRBJ2-7; clone_size: NA; d_call: TRBD1; cdr3_aa: CASSTDRDLHEQYF; cdr3_nt: TGTGCCAGTAGTACGGACAGGGATCTCCACGAGCAGTACTTC
v_call: TRBV11-2; j_call: TRBJ1-4; clone_size: few; d_call: NA; cdr3_aa: CASSLVSPRQAINEKLFF; cdr3_nt: TGTGCCAGCAGCTTAGTGTCCCCCCGACAGGCGATTAATGAAAAACTGTTTTTT
v_call: TRBV28; j_call: TRBJ1-5; clone_size: many; d_call: NA; cdr3_aa: CASSLWIPSSWGQSNQPQHF; cdr3_nt: TGTGCCAGCAGTTTATGGATCCCCTCCAGCTGGGGACAAAGCAATCAGCCCCAGCATTTT
v_call: TRBV7-9; j_call: TRBJ2-7; clone_size: many; d_call: NA; cdr3_aa: CASSPPSGTGIEQYF; cdr3_nt: TGTGCCAGCAGCCCGCCCTCCGGGACGGGTATCGAGCAGTACTTC
v_call: TRBV5-8; j_call: TRBJ1-5; clone_size: many; d_call: NA; cdr3_aa: CASSFVGVNQPQHF; cdr3_nt: TGTGCCAGCAGCTTCGTGGGGGTGAATCAGCCCCAGCATTTT
v_call: TRBV29-1; j_call: TRBJ1-2; clone_size: many; d_call: NA; cdr3_aa: CSVQRTGPGYTF; cdr3_nt: TGCAGCGTCCAGAGAACAGGGCCCGGCTACACCTTC
v_call: TRBV5-1; j_call: TRBJ2-7; clone_size: NA; d_call: NA; cdr3_aa: CASSFNRDGPVEQYF; cdr3_nt: TGCGCCAGCAGCTTTAACCGGGACGGTCCTGTGGAGCAGTACTTC
v_call: TRBV5-1; j_call: TRBJ1-1; clone_size: many; d_call: TRBD1; cdr3_aa: CASSGTGQGTEAFF; cdr3_nt: TGCGCCAGCAGTGGGACAGGGCAGGGTACTGAAGCTTTCTTT
v_call: TRBV7-2; j_call: TRBJ2-2; clone_size: NA; d_call: TRBD1; cdr3_aa: CASSSRTGFPGELFF; cdr3_nt: TGTGCCAGCAGCTCGAGGACAGGGTTTCCCGGGGAGCTGTTTTTT
v_call: TRBV18; j_call: TRBJ1-2; clone_size: many; d_call: NA; cdr3_aa: CASSPPRGQANYGYTF; cdr3_nt: TGTGCCAGCTCACCCCCCCGGGGGCAAGCTAACTATGGCTACACCTTC
v_call: TRBV18; j_call: TRBJ1-1; clone_size: NA; d_call: NA; cdr3_aa: CASSPRATRDTEAFF; cdr3_nt: TGTGCCAGCTCACCACGGGCCACCAGGGACACTGAAGCTTTCTTT
v_call: TRBV19; j_call: TRBJ1-5; clone_size: many; d_call: NA; cdr3_aa: CASSIGLGPNQPQHF; cdr3_nt: TGTGCCAGTAGTATAGGCCTTGGGCCCAATCAGCCCCAGCATTTT
v_call: TRBV14; j_call: TRBJ2-1; clone_size: NA; d_call: NA; cdr3_aa: CASSRGSQTYNEQFF; cdr3_nt: TGTGCCTCTAGTCGGGGGAGCCAAACCTACAATGAGCAGTTCTTC
v_call: TRBV5-1; j_call: TRBJ2-1; clone_size: many; d_call: TRBD2; cdr3_aa: CASSPVKGGGTYNEQFF; cdr3_nt: TGCGCCAGCAGCCCGGTCAAGGGCGGGGGGACCTACAATGAGCAGTTCTTC